This T cell receptor (beta chain) came from a study of long-term antiretroviral therapy in people with HIV. Study findings and constraints: Transplant donor controls retained higher diversity, though diversity increased after ART. Against controls, HIV repertoires showed narrower ranges of CDR3 length. Dominating the repertoire at all time points were the clones that expanded before ART.

The CDR3 runs to 16 residues. Looked up from germline, CDR1 is SQVTM and CDR2 is ANQGSEA. The ends lost 0 bases at V and 4 bases at J; junction bases unmatched: 10. Survey-level immunoSEQ v3.0 assays were run. Profiled with immunoSEQ multiplex PCR; TCRdb holds only in-frame clones, not every one. The profile shows 22,000 or so clones, approximately 89% of them singletons. Each contributor possessed a minimum of one pre-ART and a minimum of two post-ART PBMC samples. As for this clone: What it binds is unknown.

The specimen comprised unsorted PBMCs, sampled just under 2.7 years after starting antiretroviral therapy. This TCR was sampled from a woman aged 45-59 years with HIV. J is TRBJ2-7 and V is TRBV29-1; TRBD1 agrees at 9 bases. CDR3 sequence (DNA): TGCAGCGTTGAAGATCCTGAGGACAGGGGAGAGTACGAGCAGTACTTC. Protein: CSVEDPEDRGEYEQYF.